The 13 T cell receptor beta chains in this list originate from one sample, sequenced in a study of OX40 agonist ivuxolimab in advanced cancers. Repertoires were generated with immunoSEQ multiplex PCR, while TCRdb's copy carries only in-frame clones and drops some. This sample has 84,000 or so clones, with approximately 95% found just once. The sample was CD4+ or CD8+ T cells sorted from blood, taken in a trial of the OX40 agonist ivuxolimab. The receptors were sampled from an adult with an advanced solid tumor such as melanoma, head and neck, liver or kidney cancer.

The gene calls are TRBV18 and TRBJ2-7, with 9 bases identical to TRBD1. With V trimmed by 4 bases and J by 1 base, 8 bases remained unmatched. This CDR3 is 16 amino acids long. The germline gives CDR1 KGHSH, CDR2 LQKENI. CDR3 DNA sequence: TGTGCCAGCTCACGCACGGCCGGGACAGGGTCCTACGAGCAGTACTTC. This gives the protein CASSRTAGTGSYEQYF.

The rearrangement links TRBV6-5 to TRBJ2-7, with D unresolved. Trimming took 0 bases from V and 11 from J, leaving 14 bases between them. The length of the CDR3 is 13 residues. The germline gives CDR1 MNHEY, CDR2 SVGAGI. DNA for the CDR3: TGTGCCAGCAGTTACTCCTTGTACGAACAAAAGTACTTC. As protein: CASSYSLYEQKYF.

The chain carries TRBV19 and TRBJ2-3; D is perhaps TRBD2 (5 bases). The germline V and J ends were trimmed by 6 bases and 2 bases, with 15 bases remaining between them. CDR1 LNHDA and CDR2 SQIVND come from the germline V gene (reference sequence). This CDR3 is built from 15 residues. CDR3 protein: CASRRQADATDTQYF. DNA of the CDR3: TGTGCCAGTAGAAGACAAGCGGATGCCACAGATACGCAGTATTTT.

The chain recombines TRBV27 with TRBJ1-1, with D hard to call. Trimming pared 7 bases from V and 4 bases from J, leaving 7 bases between. This CDR3 region has 11 residues. Per the germline V gene, CDR1 is MNHEY and CDR2 is SMNVEV (reference sequence). CDR3: CASKYGTEAFF. CDR3 nucleotides: TGTGCCAGCAAGTATGGCACTGAAGCTTTCTTT.

The chain links TRBV12-5 to TRBJ2-7; D remains ambiguous. This CDR3 has 15 amino acids. The V end lost 0 bases, the J end lost 2 bases, and 11 bases lay between the germline ends. Germline V gene sequence: CDR1 LGHNT, CDR2 FRNRAP. This chain's CDR3 is CASGLVQGITYEQYF. The CDR3, as DNA: TGTGCTAGTGGTTTGGTACAAGGAATTACCTACGAGCAGTACTTC.

This clone was seen just once. The rearrangement links TRBV14 to TRBJ2-5, with TRBD1 matching 9 bases. The CDR3 is 15 amino acids. The germline V gene has CDR1 SGHDN and CDR2 FVKESK. J was trimmed by 5 bases and V by 1 base; bases with no gene match: 5. The CDR3 nucleotides are TGTGCCAGCAGCCAAGGGACAGGGGTGCGGGAGACCCAGTACTTC. It specifies CASSQGTGVRETQYF.

A few counts support this clone. The chain recombines TRBV7-9 with TRBJ2-1, with D perhaps TRBD2 (5 bases). Trimming removed 4 bases at V and 4 bases at J, with 8 bases between. This CDR3 comprises 13 residues. From germline, CDR1 is SEHNR and CDR2 FQNEAQ (reference sequence). The CDR3 DNA follows: TGTGCCAGCAGCTACACGGGGTACAATGAGCAGTTCTTC. This gives the protein CASSYTGYNEQFF. Combining the CDR3 with reference TRBV7-9 and TRBJ2-1 gives the whole variable domain DTGVSQNPRHKITKRGQNVTFRCDPISEHNRLYWYRQTLGQGPEFLTYFQNEAQLEKSRLLSDRFSAERPKGSFSTLEIQRTEQGDSAMYLCASSYTGYNEQFFGPGTRLTVL.

The chain joins TRBV7-2 to TRBJ2-6; a possible D gene is TRBD2 (5 bases). Trimming pared 1 base from V and 1 base from J, leaving 8 bases between. Germline CDR1 SGHTA, CDR2 FQGNSA. The CDR3 runs to 16 residues. The CDR3 sequence: CASSLGTRSGANVLTF. In DNA, the CDR3 is TGTGCCAGCAGCTTAGGTACTAGGTCTGGGGCCAACGTCCTGACTTTC.

The chain is built from TRBV5-4 and TRBJ2-7; weak D call: TRBD1 (7 bases). In germline, CDR1 is SGHNT, CDR2 YYREEE (reference sequence). Trimming left V 3 bases short and J 1 base short, with 11 bases between. CDR3 size: 14 residues. The CDR3 spells CASSWGDSSYEQYF. The CDR3, as DNA: TGTGCCAGCAGCTGGGGGGACAGTTCCTACGAGCAGTACTTC.

The rearrangement uses TRBV5-1 and TRBJ2-5; D may be TRBD1 (6 bases). Germline V gene lookup returns CDR1 SGHRS and CDR2 YFSETQ. The CDR3 sequence is 14 residues long. Trimming left V 0 bases short and J 1 base short, with 7 bases between. The CDR3 loop reads CASSLDRAQETQYF. Written as DNA, the CDR3 is TGCGCCAGCAGCTTGGACAGGGCCCAAGAGACCCAGTACTTC.

The gene calls are TRBV5-1 and TRBJ2-3, with 10 bases identical to TRBD1. With 8 bases clipped from V and 5 bases from J, the junction kept 11 bases outside the gene matches. The CDR3 runs 15 residues. CDR1 is SGHRS, CDR2 YFSETQ, per germline. In DNA, the CDR3 is TGCGCCAGTGGACCGGGACAGGGGAGGGTAGATACGCAGTATTTT. Translated, it gives CASGPGQGRVDTQYF.

The chain couples TRBV10-3 to TRBJ2-1, with 12 bases fitting TRBD1. The CDR3 contains 16 residues. Trimming took 4 bases from V and 9 from J; bases not matched to a gene: 10. CDR1 and CDR2 from the germline V gene are ENHRY and SYGVKD. The chain's CDR3 is CAISGWDRGQNSEQFF. For the CDR3, the DNA is TGTGCCATCAGTGGGTGGGACAGGGGGCAGAACAGTGAGCAGTTCTTC.

This rearrangement joins TRBV27 to TRBJ2-3; D is uncertain. CDR3 size: 14 residues. Looked up from germline, CDR1 is MNHEY and CDR2 is SMNVEV (reference sequence). V was clipped by 4 bases and J by 3 bases, with 11 bases between them. For the CDR3, the DNA is TGTGCCAGCAGTTCGGCGTTTACTACAGATACGCAGTATTTT. Translation gives CASSSAFTTDTQYF.